The 14 T cell receptor beta chains below all came from one sample that was sequenced in a study of T-cell reconstitution after alpha-beta-depleted transplantation in children. Unique molecular identifiers were incorporated during preparation of the TCRbeta library. TCRdb fed the PCR reads into MiXCR, producing one record per CDR3 protein. The sample contains around 200,000 distinct CDR3 sequences, approximately 6.6% of which appear only once. The sequences come from PBMCs from the stem cell graft donor, collected from the stem cell graft. Every receptor here comes from a human donor who donated a stem cell graft to a child with Wiskott-Aldrich syndrome.

This clonotype was detected ten times or more. The chain employs TRBV14 and TRBJ2-3, with TRBD1 matching over 7 bases. J was trimmed by 5 bases and V by 6 bases; bases with no gene match: 8. The CDR3 length is 14 residues. Germline CDR1 SGHDN, CDR2 FVKESK. CDR3 in DNA: TGTGCCAGCAGGCCCACAGGGGCGGGAGATACGCAGTATTTT. Translated, it gives CASRPTGAGDTQYF.

This clonotype was seen ten or more times. The chain is built from TRBV20-1 and TRBJ2-1; no definite D call. V dropped 3 bases and J dropped 6 bases, with 12 bases sitting between them. CDR1 and CDR2 (germline): DFQATT, SNEGSKA (reference sequence). The CDR3 covers 13 residues. CDR3 DNA sequence: TGCAGTGCTAGCCTCCCCAGGTTCAATGAGCAGTTCTTC. It translates to CSASLPRFNEQFF.

This clonotype was seen many times. The chain combines TRBV12-3 or TRBV12-4 with TRBJ2-1, with D perhaps being TRBD1 or TRBD2 (7 bases each). The CDR3 spans 15 residues. The ends were cut back, 2 bases at V and 2 bases at J, with 10 bases in the middle. The CDR3 loop reads CASSLPGGAYNEQFF. DNA of the CDR3: TGTGCCAGCAGTTTACCAGGGGGGGCCTACAATGAGCAGTTCTTC.

The sample holds a few counts of this clonotype. The chain uses TRBV6-1 and TRBJ2-7; possibly TRBD1 for D (6 bases). Trimming left V 5 bases short and J 3 bases short, with 11 bases between. CDR3 length: 13 residues. The germline gives CDR1 MNHNS, CDR2 SASEGT. Here the CDR3 reads CASSQIRGYEQYF. DNA for the CDR3: TGTGCCAGCAGTCAGATCAGGGGCTACGAGCAGTACTTC.

This clonotype was seen at least ten times. The J gene is TRBJ2-3, the V gene TRBV7-2, with D unresolved. Germline CDR1 SGHTA, CDR2 FQGNSA. The CDR3 sequence is 12 residues long. V lost 6 bases to trimming and J lost 6 bases, with 10 bases between them. The CDR3 DNA follows: TGTGCCAGCAGTAGTAGGACGGATACGCAGTATTTT. It translates to CASSSRTDTQYF.

This clonotype was counted at least ten times. This chain uses TRBV12-5 with TRBJ1-2, with 7 bases lining up with TRBD1. Germline CDR1 LGHNT, CDR2 FRNRAP. The V gene end was trimmed by 2 bases and the J gene end by 0 bases; junction bases not matched to a gene: 12. The CDR3 runs to 18 residues. DNA of the CDR3: TGTGCTAGTGGTTTGACCGGGACAGCCCTTTCAGCTAACTATGGCTACACCTTC. It is translated as CASGLTGTALSANYGYTF.

This clonotype appeared a few times. CDR3: CASSLEGDRLNQPQHF. The CDR3 nucleotides read TGTGCCAGCAGCTTAGAGGGGGACAGGCTCAATCAGCCCCAGCATTTT. The chain employs TRBV7-9 and TRBJ1-5; 8 positions agree with TRBD1. Germline V gives CDR1 SEHNR, CDR2 FQNEAQ (reference sequence). Germline trimming cut 1 base from V and 3 bases from J; bases unmatched to any gene: 5. CDR3 size: 16 residues.

This clonotype was detected only a few times. In DNA, the CDR3 is TGTGCCACCGAGGGGGAGGGGCAGACAGATACGCAGTATTTT. It specifies CATEGEGQTDTQYF. This chain links TRBV24-1 with TRBJ2-3; possible D gene TRBD2, 7 bases. The CDR3 has 14 amino acids. CDR1 and CDR2 from the germline V gene are KGHDR and SFDVKD. Trimming took 9 bases from V and 3 from J, leaving 15 bases between them.

This clonotype was counted once. A single base separates this from a much larger clone, so it may be a read error. The chain couples TRBV6-5 to TRBJ1-2; weak D call: TRBD1 (5 bases). The CDR3 covers 13 residues. Looked up from germline, CDR1 is MNHEY and CDR2 is SVGAGI. CDR3 loop: CTSSYGGNYGYTF. CDR3 in DNA: TGTACCAGCAGTTACGGGGGTAACTATGGCTACACCTTC.

The sample holds many counts of this clonotype. This sequence joins TRBV29-1 and TRBJ2-5; TRBD1 matches 10 bases. The CDR3 consists of 14 residues. Germline values: CDR1 SQVTM, CDR2 ANQGSEA. Trimming cost V 6 bases and J 5 bases; bases outside gene matches: 9. CDR3 amino acids: CSVGETGGTETQYF. The CDR3 DNA reads TGCAGCGTCGGAGAGACAGGGGGCACGGAGACCCAGTACTTC.

V gene TRBV20-1 combines with J gene TRBJ2-2; possibly TRBD2 for D (6 bases). Germline V gives CDR1 DFQATT, CDR2 SNEGSKA (reference sequence). Trimming shortened V by 0 bases and J by 6 bases, and 11 bases separated the two germline ends. The CDR3 sequence is 14 residues long. CDR3 DNA: TGCAGTGCTAGAGATTTACTAGCCCCCGGGGAGCTGTTTTTT. It translates to CSARDLLAPGELFF.

This clonotype was seen many times. This chain joins TRBV7-9 and TRBJ2-5; D ambiguous. Germline CDR1 reads SEHNR; CDR2 reads FQNEAQ (reference sequence). This CDR3 has 14 amino acids. The ends were cut back, 6 bases at V and 3 bases at J, with 14 bases in the middle. The CDR3 spells CASSSTTREETQYF. In nucleotides, the CDR3 is TGTGCCAGCAGTTCGACAACTCGAGAAGAGACCCAGTACTTC. Full variable domain (outside the CDR3, taken from reference TRBV7-9 and TRBJ2-5): DTGVSQNPRHKITKRGQNVTFRCDPISEHNRLYWYRQTLGQGPEFLTYFQNEAQLEKSRLLSDRFSAERPKGSFSTLEIQRTEQGDSAMYLCASSSTTREETQYFGPGTRLLVL.

This clonotype occurred many times. V and J are TRBV4-3 and TRBJ1-1; D not certain. Trimming cost V 0 bases and J 7 bases, with 15 bases left between them. The length of the CDR3 is 15 residues. The germline V gene has CDR1 LGHNA and CDR2 YSLEER. Here the CDR3 reads CASSQEIQAGDEAFF. Written as DNA, the CDR3 is TGCGCCAGCAGCCAAGAAATCCAGGCCGGTGATGAAGCTTTCTTT.

This clonotype was detected ten times or more. J is TRBJ1-3 and V is TRBV12-3 or TRBV12-4; 7 nucleotides agree with TRBD1. The CDR3 loop spans 15 amino acids. Losses at the gene ends were 5 bases for V and 2 bases for J; bases not matched to a gene: 6. CDR3 DNA sequence: TGTGCCAGCAGTCGGGACAGTTCTACTGGAAACACCATATATTTT. Translation: CASSRDSSTGNTIYF.